Each of the 30 T cell receptor beta chains below was sequenced from the same sample in a study of blood T cell repertoires in COVID-19. TCRdb's copy holds only in-frame clones and misses some; the assay was immunoSEQ multiplex PCR. This sample carries 260,000 or so clones, nearly 90% of them seen once, and the ten largest clones take around 0.7%. The sequenced material came from peripheral blood. These receptors all come from a human donor in a cohort sampled during active COVID-19.

This clone was picked up one time. The V call is TRBV7-3, the J call TRBJ2-6, with D possibly being TRBD1 (5 bases). The V end was cut by 1 base, the J end by 0 bases, with 16 bases between. The length of the CDR3 is 19 residues. The germline gives CDR1 SGHTA, CDR2 FQGTGA. The CDR3 DNA sequence: TGTGCCAGCAGCTTAAGGGGCGCGGCTAATCCCTCTGGGGCCAACGTCCTGACTTTC. Translation gives CASSLRGAANPSGANVLTF.

The V and J genes are TRBV7-2 and TRBJ1-1; D unclear. The CDR3 spans 13 residues. V lost 3 bases and J 4 bases, leaving 9 bases between the germline ends. Germline CDR1 and CDR2: SGHTA and FQGNSA. The CDR3 protein is CASSFRRVTEAFF. For the CDR3, the DNA is TGTGCCAGCAGCTTTCGGCGGGTCACTGAAGCTTTCTTT. Full variable domain (outside the CDR3, taken from reference TRBV7-2 and TRBJ1-1): GAGVSQSPSNKVTEKGKDVELRCDPISGHTALYWYRQSLGQGLEFLIYFQGNSAPDKSGLPSDRFSAERTGGSVSTLTIQRTQQEDSAVYLCASSFRRVTEAFFGQGTRLTVV.

V is TRBV7-6 and J is TRBJ2-2; TRBD2 is a possible D gene (6 bases). The germline V and J ends were trimmed by 5 bases and 4 bases, with 26 bases remaining between them. The CDR3 is made up of 19 amino acids. CDR1 is SGHVS, CDR2 FNYEAQ, per germline. In DNA form, the CDR3 reads TGTGCCAGCAGCCCCCTCAGGAGGGTACAAGCCAAATTCACCGGGGAGCTGTTTTTT. Translation: CASSPLRRVQAKFTGELFF.

The chain links TRBV5-4 to TRBJ2-7; 7 bases map to TRBD2. Germline V lookup: CDR1 SGHNT, CDR2 YYREEE (reference sequence). Losses at the gene ends were 4 bases for V and 7 bases for J; bases not matched to a gene: 11. CDR3 length: 14 amino acids. The CDR3 sequence: CASSPWLAVREQYF. CDR3 DNA: TGTGCCAGCAGCCCCTGGCTAGCGGTAAGAGAGCAGTACTTC.

The chain couples TRBV23-1 to TRBJ1-1, with unresolved D. TRBV23-1 is assigned to the ORF class and has an uncertain function. V shed 8 bases and J shed 2 bases, with 15 bases lying between them. The CDR3 has 14 amino acids. In DNA form, the CDR3 reads TGCGCCAGCCCACTGGGAGTCCGTAACACTGAAGCTTTCTTT. Translation gives CASPLGVRNTEAFF.

This chain connects TRBV5-1 to TRBJ1-2, with 9 bases identical to TRBD1. Per the germline V gene, CDR1 is SGHRS and CDR2 is YFSETQ. CDR3 length: 15 amino acids. After removal of 2 bases from V and 8 bases from J, the junction contained 10 bases not matched to a gene. The CDR3 loop is CASSFEGQGVFGYTF. In nucleotides, the CDR3 is TGCGCCAGCAGCTTTGAGGGACAGGGCGTTTTCGGCTACACCTTC.

The table lists this clone with a count of one. CDR3 sequence: CASIQGVAGELFF. In DNA, the CDR3 is TGTGCCAGCATCCAGGGGGTAGCCGGGGAGCTGTTTTTT. The chain joins TRBV7-2 to TRBJ2-2; 7 positions match TRBD1. The J segment lost 6 bases and the V segment lost 7 bases, leaving 5 bases of the junction unmatched. The CDR3 is made up of 13 amino acids. CDR1 is SGHTA and CDR2 is FQGNSA in the germline V gene.

The chain combines TRBV7-2 with TRBJ2-7, with 10 nucleotides matching TRBD2. Germline CDR1 and CDR2: SGHTA and FQGNSA. V shed 0 bases, J shed 2 bases, and the junction held 1 base outside the gene matches. CDR3 length: 15 amino acids. Here the CDR3 DNA reads TGTGCCAGCAGCTTAGCGAGCGGGGGGGCCTACGAGCAGTACTTC. Translation: CASSLASGGAYEQYF.

The chain has TRBV6-5 and TRBJ1-1, with a possible D match to TRBD1 (6 bases). The CDR3 runs 15 residues. Trimming left V 0 bases short and J 2 bases short, with 10 bases between. In germline, CDR1 is MNHEY, CDR2 SVGAGI. The CDR3 nucleotides read TGTGCCAGCAGTTACTCAGGACAGATCAACACTGAAGCTTTCTTT. Its translation is CASSYSGQINTEAFF.

The CDR3 nucleotides are TGTGCCAGCAGCCCCGACAGGGTCGAGCCCCTCCACTTT. Translated, it gives CASSPDRVEPLHF. The chain uses TRBV5-4 and TRBJ1-6; 7 bases match TRBD1. Germline assignment: CDR1 SGHNT and CDR2 YYREEE (reference sequence). This CDR3 is built from 13 residues. Trimming removed 4 bases from V and 13 bases from J; junction bases left unmatched: 8.

The gene calls are TRBV4-2 and TRBJ2-7; 9 bases are a match to TRBD2. The V segment lost 6 bases and the J segment 7 bases; nucleotides outside the gene matches: 13. Germline CDR1 and CDR2: LGHNA and YNFKEQ. The CDR3 length is 15 residues. CDR3 sequence (DNA): TGTGCCAGCAGACTGCTTAGCGGGAGTTCGGGTGAGCAGTACTTC. Its translation: CASRLLSGSSGEQYF.

The J gene is TRBJ2-1, the V gene TRBV4-3, with D possibly being TRBD1 (5 bases). Germline V gene lookup returns CDR1 LGHNA and CDR2 YSLEER. With 4 bases removed from V and 12 bases from J, the gap between germline ends came to 22 bases. The CDR3 is 15 residues long. This CDR3 reads CASSLPLGKGVRQFF. The DNA for the CDR3 is TGCGCCAGCAGCCTTCCATTAGGGAAAGGGGTAAGGCAGTTCTTC.

The V and J genes are TRBV10-3 and TRBJ1-1; tentatively, D is TRBD1 (6 bases). Germline V gene lookup returns CDR1 ENHRY and CDR2 SYGVKD. The CDR3 extends over 14 amino acids. Trimming removed 7 bases at V and 4 bases at J, with 16 bases between. Here the CDR3 reads CAITVDRLATEAFF. The CDR3 DNA is TGTGCCATCACTGTAGACAGGCTCGCCACTGAAGCTTTCTTT.

V usage is TRBV7-6 and J usage is TRBJ2-5, with unresolved D. CDR3 length equals 15 residues. The germline V and J ends were trimmed by 3 bases and 2 bases, with 13 bases remaining between them. The V gene's germline CDR1 is SGHVS and CDR2 FNYEAQ. Here the CDR3 reads CASSFNGDLQETQYF. The CDR3, as DNA: TGTGCCAGCAGCTTTAACGGAGACTTACAAGAGACCCAGTACTTC.

The V and J genes are TRBV28 and TRBJ1-2, with a weak D call TRBD1 (6 bases). The CDR3 consists of 12 residues. Between the trimmed V and J ends, which lost 10 bases and 4 bases, there was a span of 13 bases. Germline V lookup: CDR1 MDHEN, CDR2 SYDVKM. The CDR3 coding sequence is TGTGCCATCTCGACAGGACTCTATGGCTACACCTTC. Translated: CAISTGLYGYTF.

The V gene is TRBV27, the J gene TRBJ2-3, with TRBD2 matching over 8 bases. This CDR3 comprises 18 residues. Germline V gene data show CDR1 as MNHEY and CDR2 as SMNVEV (reference sequence). V shed 6 bases, J shed 7 bases, and the junction held 21 bases outside the gene matches. CDR3 DNA sequence: TGTGCCAGCAGCCAGGGGTACGGGCTAGCGGGCCCAGCAAATACGCAGTATTTT. It encodes CASSQGYGLAGPANTQYF.

The V call is TRBV12-3 or TRBV12-4, the J call TRBJ2-7; D unresolved. Trimming shortened V by 7 bases and J by 2 bases, and 12 bases separated the two germline ends. There are 13 residues in the CDR3. This CDR3 is CASTKTGAYEQYF. CDR3 bases: TGTGCCAGCACTAAGACGGGTGCCTACGAGCAGTACTTC.

The chain is built from TRBV13 and TRBJ1-4; maybe TRBD1 (5 bases). V lost 5 bases to trimming and J lost 0 bases, with 10 bases between them. Germline values: CDR1 PRHDT, CDR2 FYEKMQ (reference sequence). There are 15 residues in the CDR3. DNA of the CDR3: TGTGCCAGCAGCCATAGGGGTGCAACTAATGAAAAACTGTTTTTT. This encodes CASSHRGATNEKLFF.

The chain joins TRBV11-3 to TRBJ2-1; no clear D gene. The CDR3 has 12 amino acids. From germline, CDR1 is SGHNT and CDR2 YENEEA. The ends were cut back, 6 bases at V and 5 bases at J, with 8 bases in the middle. The CDR3 DNA is TGTGCCAGCAGTTTCTCTAACAATGAGCAGTTCTTC. This encodes CASSFSNNEQFF.

The CDR3 protein is CASSLGTGRYYGYTF. DNA of the CDR3: TGTGCCAGCAGTTTAGGGACAGGGAGGTACTATGGCTACACCTTC. The chain has TRBV27 and TRBJ1-2; 9 positions agree with TRBD1. CDR3 length: 15 residues. The germline V gene encodes CDR1 MNHEY and CDR2 SMNVEV (reference sequence). V trimming: 2 bases; J trimming: 3 bases; junction bases outside the gene matches: 4.

This chain joins TRBV5-1 and TRBJ2-5; 7 bases agree with TRBD2. This CDR3 has 17 residues. In germline, CDR1 is SGHRS, CDR2 YFSETQ. Trimming at V came to 2 bases and at J to 3 bases, leaving 13 bases not matched to a gene. CDR3 region: CASSFLAGAGEKETQYF. For the CDR3, the DNA is TGCGCCAGCAGCTTTCTAGCCGGCGCGGGGGAGAAAGAGACCCAGTACTTC.

V gene TRBV12-5 combines with J gene TRBJ1-5, with 10 positions matching TRBD1. This CDR3 contains 21 residues. J was trimmed by 0 bases and V by 2 bases; bases with no gene match: 16. CDR1 and CDR2 from the germline V gene are LGHNT and FRNRAP. CDR3: CASGLRPFGQGVNYSNQPQHF. CDR3 DNA: TGTGCTAGTGGTTTGCGCCCCTTTGGACAGGGGGTTAATTATAGCAATCAGCCCCAGCATTTT.

The V gene is TRBV12-3 or TRBV12-4, the J gene TRBJ2-7, with TRBD2 as a possible D gene (5 bases). This CDR3 region has 11 residues. Deletions cut 7 bases from V and 5 bases from J, with 9 bases between. For the CDR3, the DNA is TGTGCCAGCACCCCGGGGAACGAGCAGTACTTC. Amino acids: CASTPGNEQYF.

The chain couples TRBV10-3 to TRBJ1-3; 7 nucleotides agree with TRBD1. The CDR3 spans 15 residues. J was trimmed by 0 bases and V by 2 bases; bases with no gene match: 1. Germline assignment: CDR1 ENHRY and CDR2 SYGVKD. This chain's CDR3 is CAISEGDSSGNTIYF. DNA for the CDR3: TGTGCCATCAGTGAGGGGGACAGCTCTGGAAACACCATATATTTT.

This rearrangement joins TRBV5-1 to TRBJ2-3; 13 bases fit TRBD2. The CDR3 consists of 18 residues. The ends lost 6 bases at V and 4 bases at J; junction bases unmatched: 14. Germline V gene lookup returns CDR1 SGHRS and CDR2 YFSETQ. The CDR3 loop reads CASISRPGTSGTADTQYF. The CDR3 coding sequence is TGCGCCAGCATTTCGCGTCCCGGGACTAGCGGGACTGCAGATACGCAGTATTTT. The full variable domain, with the rest looked up from reference TRBV5-1 and TRBJ2-3, is KAGVTQTPRYLIKTRGQQVTLSCSPISGHRSVSWYQQTPGQGLQFLFEYFSETQRNKGNFPGRFSGRQFSNSRSEMNVSTLELGDSALYLCASISRPGTSGTADTQYFGPGTRLTVL.

In nucleotides, the CDR3 is TGTGCCAGCAGCCCAGGGGCAGGGGCCCCGTCAGGAAACACCATATATTTT. Amino acids: CASSPGAGAPSGNTIYF. This sequence joins TRBV7-2 and TRBJ1-3; a weak D match, TRBD1 (6 bases). CDR1 SGHTA and CDR2 FQGNSA come from the germline V gene. The CDR3 runs to 17 residues. V lost 5 bases, J lost 4 bases, and 21 bases lay in between. Variable domain in full (rest from reference TRBV7-2 and TRBJ1-3): GAGVSQSPSNKVTEKGKDVELRCDPISGHTALYWYRQSLGQGLEFLIYFQGNSAPDKSGLPSDRFSAERTGGSVSTLTIQRTQQEDSAVYLCASSPGAGAPSGNTIYFGEGSWLTVV.

The chain links TRBV11-2 to TRBJ1-1, with 9 bases that match TRBD1. CDR1 and CDR2 from the germline V gene are SGHAT and FQNNGV. The CDR3 is 18 amino acids. V shed 2 bases and J 3 bases; nucleotides not matched to a gene: 13. CDR3 region: CASSLRVHRGRGDTEAFF. The CDR3 DNA reads TGTGCCAGCAGCTTACGGGTGCACAGGGGGCGCGGGGACACTGAAGCTTTCTTT.

The rearrangement joins TRBV7-2 to TRBJ1-2; 10 positions agree with TRBD1. The CDR3 loop spans 13 amino acids. Germline CDR1 and CDR2: SGHTA and FQGNSA. V was pared by 7 bases and J by 8 bases, with 7 bases of the junction left unmatched. The CDR3 protein is CASTETGGQGYTF. DNA of the CDR3: TGTGCCAGCACCGAGACAGGGGGCCAAGGCTACACCTTC.

This clone was counted a single time. The chain is built from TRBV5-6 and TRBJ2-7; the D gene is possibly TRBD1 (6 bases). The germline gives CDR1 SGHDT, CDR2 YYEEEE. This CDR3 spans 15 amino acids. The V gene lost 4 bases and the J gene lost 3 bases, with 17 bases spanning the gap. This chain's CDR3 is CASSQTPTGIYEQYF. For the CDR3, the DNA is TGTGCCAGCAGCCAGACTCCAACAGGGATCTACGAGCAGTACTTC.

The chain recombines TRBV18 with TRBJ2-7; D remains unclear. V shed 4 bases and J shed 0 bases, with 7 bases lying between them. In germline, CDR1 is KGHSH, CDR2 LQKENI. This CDR3 has 13 amino acids. The CDR3 sequence is CASSREVSYEQYF. Written as DNA, the CDR3 is TGTGCCAGCTCACGAGAGGTCTCCTACGAGCAGTACTTC.